This is a list of T cell receptor beta chains from one sample in a study of metastatic and nonmetastatic thyroid tumors. TCRdb re-called clones from the PCR reads using MiXCR. The repertoire consists of just over 30,000 clones, with roughly a fifth occurring once and the leading ten covering around a fifth. The sample consisted of blood. The receptors come from a female donor with papillary thyroid cancer or a benign thyroid nodule (not recorded which). Some clones in this sample may be carry-over from other donors' samples. Both conserved end residues are part of each CDR3. D genes are given only for firm matches. Size values are once, few and many counts, or a class for expanded clones, and some rows have none.

J gene: TRBJ2-1; clone size: many; D gene: TRBD1; V gene: TRBV20-1; CDR3 DNA: TGCAGTGCTAGATCGGGACAGACCAATGAGCAGTTCTTC; CDR3 protein: CSARSGQTNEQFF
J gene: TRBJ2-2; clone size: many; D gene: -; V gene: TRBV5-6; CDR3 DNA: TGTGCCAGCAGGGGGTGGGCCTTGAGGGAGCTGTTTTTT; CDR3 protein: CASRGWALRELFF
J gene: TRBJ2-1; clone size: many; D gene: -; V gene: TRBV9; CDR3 DNA: TGTGCCAGCAGCGTTGAGGGGGGGTTCGATGAGCAGTTCTTC; CDR3 protein: CASSVEGGFDEQFF
J gene: TRBJ1-2; clone size: few; D gene: -; V gene: TRBV7-2; CDR3 DNA: TGTGCCAGCAGCTTGAGGGGTTATGGCTACACCTTC; CDR3 protein: CASSLRGYGYTF
J gene: TRBJ1-2; clone size: few; D gene: -; V gene: TRBV6-2/TRBV6-3; CDR3 DNA: TGTGCCAGCAGTTATTGGTCTGATGGCTACACCTTC; CDR3 protein: CASSYWSDGYTF
J gene: TRBJ1-6; clone size: -; D gene: -; V gene: TRBV5-6; CDR3 DNA: TGTGCCAGCAGCTCCTGGAATAATTCACCCCTCCACTTT; CDR3 protein: CASSSWNNSPLHF
J gene: TRBJ2-7; clone size: large; D gene: -; V gene: TRBV6-1; CDR3 DNA: TGTGCCAGCAGACAGGGTGCCCTCTCCTACGAGCAGTACTTC; CDR3 protein: CASRQGALSYEQYF
J gene: TRBJ1-2; clone size: medium-sized; D gene: TRBD1; V gene: TRBV19; CDR3 DNA: TGTGCCAGTAAAACCCAGGGGGCGGACTATGGCTACACCTTC; CDR3 protein: CASKTQGADYGYTF
J gene: TRBJ1-6; clone size: medium-sized; D gene: TRBD1; V gene: TRBV7-2; CDR3 DNA: TGTGCCAGCAGCCCCGGACAGGGTAAATACTCACCCCTCCACTTT; CDR3 protein: CASSPGQGKYSPLHF
J gene: TRBJ1-2; clone size: medium-sized; D gene: -; V gene: TRBV5-6; CDR3 DNA: TGTGCCAGCAGCCCGGGTGACTATGGCTACACCTTC; CDR3 protein: CASSPGDYGYTF